The source of this T cell receptor beta chain is a study of neurological immune-mediated disorders. Findings of the study overall: TCR clonal expansion peaked in HTLV-1-associated myelopathy patients and was lowest in multiple sclerosis patients. It was the repertoires of 18 of 34 multiple sclerosis patients that phylogenetic grouping placed in one related-CDR3 cluster, which is a possible signature.

As for the cDNA, it was generated by 5'RACE with 10-nucleotide random UMIs. TCRdb itself ran the 5' RACE reads through MiXCR, one entry per CDR3 protein. This table holds 60,000 to 70,000 distinct CDR3 sequences, around 5% found once. The unsorted libraries were generated from a total of 2 million PBMCs, which had been stored in RNAlater at -80 C. This clonotype was seen repeatedly, ten times or more. The antigen remains undetermined. CDR1 MNHEY and CDR2 SMNVEV come from the germline V gene (reference sequence). The CDR3 is made up of 15 amino acids. The V and J ends lost 3 bases and 2 bases, in that order; junction bases with no gene match: 4.

V and J are TRBV27 and TRBJ2-7; 10 nucleotides match TRBD2. The sequencing sample was made of PBMCs. The TCR originated in a human donor with multiple sclerosis. The donor label of this sample is uncertain. The CDR3 spells CASSLGTSETYEQYF. The CDR3 nucleotides are TGTGCCAGCAGTTTGGGGACTAGCGAAACCTACGAGCAGTACTTC.